The next 9 T cell receptor beta chains were all read from a single sample in a study of blood T cell repertoires in COVID-19 (dated by TCRdb to about 2020). Library generation was performed with the immunoSEQ multiplex PCR assay. TCRdb mirrors the immuneACCESS table, restricted to in-frame sequences. Some clones are absent from its copies; in checked studies, under half trace to an unresolved V gene, and the reason for the others is unknown. The sample table holds 300,000 to 350,000 clones, of which 80% to 90% were seen once. The ten top clones hold less than 6.5% of the sample. The sequencing input was PBMCs or T cells enriched from blood (not recorded which). The receptors come from a man aged 25 to 40 who had recovered from COVID-19.

This chain uses TRBV10-3 with TRBJ1-4; D may be TRBD1 (6 bases). Trimming took off 0 bases at V and 3 bases at J, with 14 bases between the two ends. Germline loops: CDR1 ENHRY, CDR2 SYGVKD. The CDR3 has 17 residues. Here the CDR3 DNA reads TGTGCCATCAGTGAGTCGGGGCAGGGGATCGCTAATGAAAAACTGTTTTTT. It is translated as CAISESGQGIANEKLFF.

This clone was observed once. The CDR3 spells CASGTRSSAQETQYF. The DNA of the CDR3 is TGCGCCAGCGGGACTCGGAGTAGCGCACAAGAGACCCAGTACTTC. This chain uses TRBV5-1 with TRBJ2-5; a weak D match, TRBD2 (6 bases). The CDR3 consists of 15 residues. Germline loops: CDR1 SGHRS, CDR2 YFSETQ. V dropped 7 bases and J dropped 2 bases, with 18 bases sitting between them.

The chain has TRBV25-1 and TRBJ2-1; no clear D gene. There are 12 residues in the CDR3. V was shortened by 3 bases and J by 6 bases, with 6 bases between the two germline ends. Germline-derived CDR1 and CDR2 are MGHDK and SYGVNS. The CDR3 sequence is CASSDRFNEQFF. DNA of the CDR3: TGTGCCAGCAGTGACCGGTTCAATGAGCAGTTCTTC.

CDR3 DNA: TGTGCCACCCAGACGACAGGGGGGGAAAAGACCCAGTACTTC. Its translation is CATQTTGGEKTQYF. The chain joins TRBV24-1 to TRBJ2-5; 9 positions match TRBD1. This CDR3 is built from 14 residues. The V segment lost 9 bases and the J segment 6 bases; nucleotides outside the gene matches: 10. The V gene's germline CDR1 is KGHDR and CDR2 SFDVKD.

The chain joins TRBV30 to TRBJ2-1; 13 bases match TRBD2. Germline V gene data show CDR1 as GTSNPN and CDR2 as SVGIG (reference sequence). This CDR3 is 12 amino acids long. With 2 bases clipped from V and 13 bases from J, the junction kept 2 bases outside the gene matches. This CDR3 reads CAWSTSGGAQFF. The CDR3 DNA reads as TGTGCCTGGAGTACTAGCGGGGGGGCACAGTTCTTC. Full variable domain (outside the CDR3, taken from reference TRBV30 and TRBJ2-1): SQTIHQWPATLVQPVGSPLSLECTVEGTSNPNLYWYRQAAGRGLQLLFYSVGIGQISSEVPQNLSASRPQDRQFILSSKKLLLSDSGFYLCAWSTSGGAQFFGPGTRLTVL.

The rearrangement joins TRBV28 to TRBJ2-7; 9 nucleotides agree with TRBD1. Germline V lookup: CDR1 MDHEN, CDR2 SYDVKM. The V segment lost 7 bases and the J segment 5 bases; nucleotides outside the gene matches: 18. This CDR3 spans 17 amino acids. In nucleotides, the CDR3 is TGTGCCAGCACCCCCGGGGGGTTACAGGGGGCGGGACACGAGCAGTACTTC. This encodes CASTPGGLQGAGHEQYF.

The chain employs TRBV6-5 and TRBJ2-2, with TRBD2 matching 8 bases. This CDR3 has 15 residues. Germline V gene sequence: CDR1 MNHEY, CDR2 SVGAGI. V lost 5 bases and J lost 6; bases outside the gene matches: 8. This chain's CDR3 is CASSLAGGWAGELFF. The CDR3 nucleotides read TGTGCCAGCAGTCTTGCGGGGGGCTGGGCCGGGGAGCTGTTTTTT.

V is TRBV5-1 and J is TRBJ1-2; 7 nucleotides line up with TRBD1. The CDR3 sequence is 14 residues long. Per the germline V gene, CDR1 is SGHRS and CDR2 is YFSETQ. Trimming cost V 6 bases and J 4 bases; bases outside gene matches: 9. Written as DNA, the CDR3 is TGCGCCAGCACCCCGACAGGGAATCCCTATGGCTACACCTTC. Translation: CASTPTGNPYGYTF.

This chain uses TRBV7-2 with TRBJ1-5, with 7 bases lining up with TRBD1. V was clipped by 5 bases and J by 5 bases; unmatched bases: 6. There are 14 residues in the CDR3. Germline CDR1 and CDR2: SGHTA and FQGNSA. The CDR3 loop reads CASSPDRVHQPQHF. In DNA, the CDR3 is TGTGCCAGCAGCCCAGACAGGGTTCATCAGCCCCAGCATTTT.